These T cell receptor beta chains were read from a single sample in a study of blood T cell repertoires in COVID-19. Profiled with immunoSEQ multiplex PCR; TCRdb holds only in-frame clones, not every one. The sample shows 220,000 or so clones, approximately 85% of them seen only once. Sequencing was carried out using peripheral blood. These receptors all come from an elderly woman with COVID-19, enrolled during active disease. The CDR3 runs from the conserved cysteine through the conserved F or W. D genes are given only for firm matches. A row's size may be missing; if present it is once, few, many or a size class.

CDR3	DNA	size	D	V	J	length
CAKEELAKNIQYF	TGTGCCAAAGAGGAACTAGCCAAAAACATTCAGTACTTC	few	.	TRBV7-9	TRBJ2-4	13
CASSYDSGRGETQYF	TGTGCCAGCAGTTACGATAGCGGGAGGGGAGAGACCCAGTACTTC	.	TRBD2	TRBV6-2/TRBV6-3	TRBJ2-5	15
CASSLGTTGSWFF	TGCGCCAGCAGCTTGGGGACTACGGGGAGCTGGTTCTTC	.	.	TRBV5-1	TRBJ2-1	13
CASSYYRDRVIYGYTF	TGTGCCAGTAGCTACTATCGGGACAGGGTCATCTATGGCTACACCTTC	.	TRBD1	TRBV19	TRBJ1-2	16
CASSTRTGGTDTQYF	TGTGCCAGCAGCACTAGGACAGGGGGCACAGATACGCAGTATTTT	.	TRBD1	TRBV9	TRBJ2-3	15
CASSQDQPPARGVTQYF	TGCGCCAGCAGCCAAGATCAGCCCCCAGCTCGAGGCGTGACCCAGTACTTC	once	.	TRBV4-1	TRBJ2-5	17
CASSLKGENQPQHF	TGTGCCAGCAGCTTGAAGGGGGAGAATCAGCCCCAGCATTTT	.	.	TRBV7-9	TRBJ1-5	14
CASSTKGLGSNTGELFF	TGTGCCAGTAGTACCAAGGGGTTGGGTTCGAACACCGGGGAGCTGTTTTTT	.	.	TRBV19	TRBJ2-2	17
CASSRDRGRDEKLFF	TGTGCCAGCTCTCGGGACAGAGGACGGGATGAAAAACTGTTTTTT	.	TRBD1	TRBV18	TRBJ1-4	15
CASSQELTMNTEAFF	TGTGCCAGCAGCCAAGAACTCACGATGAACACTGAAGCTTTCTTT	few	.	TRBV4-2	TRBJ1-1	15
CASGTGGNQPQHF	TGTGCCAGTGGGACAGGGGGCAATCAGCCCCAGCATTTT	.	TRBD1	TRBV19	TRBJ1-5	13
CASSYAQQGRGYTF	TGTGCCAGCAGTTACGCCCAACAGGGTCGAGGCTACACCTTC	.	.	TRBV6-2/TRBV6-3	TRBJ1-2	14
CASSLMLTGTYEQYF	TGTGCCAGCAGCTTAATGCTAACCGGGACCTACGAGCAGTACTTC	.	.	TRBV7-3	TRBJ2-7	15
CASTTPGKVGYTF	TGTGCCAGCACCACTCCAGGCAAAGTTGGCTACACCTTC	.	.	TRBV28	TRBJ1-2	13
CASSLALDRAFYGYTF	TGTGCCAGCAGCTTAGCGCTTGACAGGGCCTTCTATGGCTACACCTTC	.	TRBD1	TRBV7-9	TRBJ1-2	16
CSVGPVNTEAFF	TGCAGCGTTGGTCCAGTGAACACTGAAGCTTTCTTT	.	.	TRBV29-1	TRBJ1-1	12